This TCR beta chain was observed in a study of T cell repertoires in cytomegalovirus infection. Study-level background: HLA-C-restricted CMV epitopes, recently identified, and well-studied HLA-B-restricted ones were used by the study. In public TCR beta signatures, there were indications of both CMV infection and matching HLA type.

Notes on the study in general: The ex vivo response was dominated by HLA-C-restricted CMV-specific TCR beta clonotypes.

In regard to this clonotype: Its antigen is unknown.

MiXCR was run by TCRdb on the reads, yielding one entry per CDR3 protein. The table records 750,000 to 950,000 distinct CDR3 sequences, just under 30% of them present only once. The V gene's germline CDR1 is MGHRA and CDR2 YSYEKL. V lost 2 bases, J lost 9 bases, and 17 bases lay in between. This CDR3 is 15 amino acids long. The TCR was taken from a human donor in good health (CMV status not recorded). Some clones in this sample may be carry-over from other donors' samples. The chain employs TRBV4-1 and TRBJ2-1; TRBD1 might be the D (5 bases). This material consisted of cultured CD8+ T cells from PBMCs, taken from culture after CMV antigen stimulation. The CDR3, as DNA: TGCGCCAGCAGCCAAAGGGCGCAGGGATTGGGTGAGCAGTTCTTC. Its translation: CASSQRAQGLGEQFF.